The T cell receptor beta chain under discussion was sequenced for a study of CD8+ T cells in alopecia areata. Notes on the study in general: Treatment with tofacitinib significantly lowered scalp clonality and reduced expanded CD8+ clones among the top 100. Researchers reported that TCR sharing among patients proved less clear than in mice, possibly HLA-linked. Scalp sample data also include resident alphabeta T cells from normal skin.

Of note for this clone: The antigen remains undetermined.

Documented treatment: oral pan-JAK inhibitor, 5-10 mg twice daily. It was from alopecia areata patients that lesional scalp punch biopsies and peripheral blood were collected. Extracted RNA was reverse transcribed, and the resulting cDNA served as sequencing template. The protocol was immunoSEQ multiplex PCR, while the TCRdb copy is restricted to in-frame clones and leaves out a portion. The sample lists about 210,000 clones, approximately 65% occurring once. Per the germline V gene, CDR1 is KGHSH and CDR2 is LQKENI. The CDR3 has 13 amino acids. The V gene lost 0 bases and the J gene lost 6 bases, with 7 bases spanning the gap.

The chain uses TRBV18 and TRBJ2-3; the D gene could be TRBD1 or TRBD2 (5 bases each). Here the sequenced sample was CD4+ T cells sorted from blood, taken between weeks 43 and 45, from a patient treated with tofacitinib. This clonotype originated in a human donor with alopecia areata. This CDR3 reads CASSPPGVDTQYF. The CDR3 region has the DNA TGTGCCAGCTCACCACCGGGGGTGGATACGCAGTATTTT.